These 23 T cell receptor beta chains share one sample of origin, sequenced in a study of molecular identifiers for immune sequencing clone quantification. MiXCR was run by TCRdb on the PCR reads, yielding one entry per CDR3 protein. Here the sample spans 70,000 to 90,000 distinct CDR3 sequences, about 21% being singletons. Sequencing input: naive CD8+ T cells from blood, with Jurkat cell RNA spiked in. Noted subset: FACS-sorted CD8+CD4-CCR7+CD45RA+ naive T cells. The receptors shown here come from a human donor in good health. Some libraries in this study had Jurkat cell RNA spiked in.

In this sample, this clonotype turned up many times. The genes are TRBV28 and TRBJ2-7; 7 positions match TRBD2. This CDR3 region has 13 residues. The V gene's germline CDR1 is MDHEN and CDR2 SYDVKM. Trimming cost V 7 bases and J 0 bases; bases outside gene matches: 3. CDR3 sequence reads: CASKLANSYEQYF. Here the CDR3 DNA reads TGTGCCAGCAAACTAGCGAACTCCTACGAGCAGTACTTC.

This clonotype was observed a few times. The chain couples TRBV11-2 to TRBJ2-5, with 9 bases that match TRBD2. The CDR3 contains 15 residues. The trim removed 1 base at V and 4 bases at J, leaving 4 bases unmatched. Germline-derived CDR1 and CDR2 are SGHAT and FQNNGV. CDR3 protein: CASSLGASGTETQYF. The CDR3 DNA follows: TGTGCCAGCAGCTTAGGGGCTAGCGGGACAGAGACCCAGTACTTC.

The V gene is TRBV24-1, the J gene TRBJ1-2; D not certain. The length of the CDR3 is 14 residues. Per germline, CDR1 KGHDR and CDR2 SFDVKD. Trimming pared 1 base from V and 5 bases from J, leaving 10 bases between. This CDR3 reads CATSDFGQEYGYTF. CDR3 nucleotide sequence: TGTGCCACCAGTGATTTTGGGCAGGAATATGGCTACACCTTC.

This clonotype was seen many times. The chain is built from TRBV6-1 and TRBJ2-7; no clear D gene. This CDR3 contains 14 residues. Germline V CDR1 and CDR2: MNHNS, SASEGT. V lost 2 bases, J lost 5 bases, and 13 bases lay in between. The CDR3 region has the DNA TGTGCCAGCAGTGAAACCGAAACTATCCACGAGCAGTACTTC. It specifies CASSETETIHEQYF.

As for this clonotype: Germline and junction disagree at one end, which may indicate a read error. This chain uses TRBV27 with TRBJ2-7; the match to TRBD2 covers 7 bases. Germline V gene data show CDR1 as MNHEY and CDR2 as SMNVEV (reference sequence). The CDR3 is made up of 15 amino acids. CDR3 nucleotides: TGTGCCAGCAGCCCCCAAACGGGAGGACTCGACGAGCAGTGCTTC. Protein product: CASSPQTGGLDEQCF.

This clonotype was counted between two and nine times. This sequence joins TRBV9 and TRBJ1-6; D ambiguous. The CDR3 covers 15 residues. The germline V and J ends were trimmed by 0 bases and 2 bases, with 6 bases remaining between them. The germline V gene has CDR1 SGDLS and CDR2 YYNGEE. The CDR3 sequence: CASSVATTYNSPLHF. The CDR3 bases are TGTGCCAGCAGCGTAGCTACAACCTATAATTCACCCCTCCACTTT.

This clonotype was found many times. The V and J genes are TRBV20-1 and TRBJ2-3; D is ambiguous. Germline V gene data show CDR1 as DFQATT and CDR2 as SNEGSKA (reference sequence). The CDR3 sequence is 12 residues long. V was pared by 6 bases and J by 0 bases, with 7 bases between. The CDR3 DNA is TGCAGTGCGAAACATAGCACAGATACGCAGTATTTT. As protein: CSAKHSTDTQYF.

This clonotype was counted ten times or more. The CDR3, as DNA: TGTGCCAGCAGTTACGGGCAGCTGGGCGAGCAGTACTTC. Encoded protein: CASSYGQLGEQYF. This chain uses TRBV6-5 with TRBJ2-7; unclear D gene. V was trimmed by 2 bases and J by 6 bases, leaving 11 bases between them. CDR1 is MNHEY, CDR2 SVGAGI, per germline. This CDR3 has 13 amino acids.

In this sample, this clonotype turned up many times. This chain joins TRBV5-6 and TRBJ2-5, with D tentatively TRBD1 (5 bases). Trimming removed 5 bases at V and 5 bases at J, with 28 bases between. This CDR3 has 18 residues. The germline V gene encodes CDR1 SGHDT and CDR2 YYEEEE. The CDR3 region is CASSQLGQDIDNRETQYF. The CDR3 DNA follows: TGTGCCAGCAGTCAATTAGGCCAGGACATCGATAACCGCGAGACCCAGTACTTC.

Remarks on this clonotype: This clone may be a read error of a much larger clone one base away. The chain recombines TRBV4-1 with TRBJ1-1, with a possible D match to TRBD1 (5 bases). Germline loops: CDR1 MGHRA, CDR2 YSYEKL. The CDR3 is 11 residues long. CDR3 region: CASTRGTEALF. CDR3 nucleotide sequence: TGCGCCAGCACCCGGGGGACTGAAGCTCTCTTT.

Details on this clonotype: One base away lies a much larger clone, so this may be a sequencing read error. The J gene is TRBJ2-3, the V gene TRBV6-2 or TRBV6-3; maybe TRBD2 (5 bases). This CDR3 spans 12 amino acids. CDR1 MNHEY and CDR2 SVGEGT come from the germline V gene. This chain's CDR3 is CASSVARDTRYF. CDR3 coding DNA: TGTGCCAGCAGTGTAGCACGGGATACGCGGTATTTT.

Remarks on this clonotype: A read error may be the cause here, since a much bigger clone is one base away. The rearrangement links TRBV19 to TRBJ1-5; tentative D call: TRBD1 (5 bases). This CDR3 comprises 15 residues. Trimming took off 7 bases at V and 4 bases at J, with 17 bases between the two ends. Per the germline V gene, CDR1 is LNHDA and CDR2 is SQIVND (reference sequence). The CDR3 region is CASNSGARGNQPQHF. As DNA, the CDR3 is TGTGCCAGTAACTCCGGGGCACGTGGAAATCAGCCCCAGCATTTT.

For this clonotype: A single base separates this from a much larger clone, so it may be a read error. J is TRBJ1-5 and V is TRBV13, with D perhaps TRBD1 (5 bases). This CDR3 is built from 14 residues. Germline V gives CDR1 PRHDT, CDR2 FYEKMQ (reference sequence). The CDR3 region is CANSFQGRNQPQHF. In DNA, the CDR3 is TGTGCCAACAGCTTCCAGGGACGCAATCAGCCCCAGCATTTT.

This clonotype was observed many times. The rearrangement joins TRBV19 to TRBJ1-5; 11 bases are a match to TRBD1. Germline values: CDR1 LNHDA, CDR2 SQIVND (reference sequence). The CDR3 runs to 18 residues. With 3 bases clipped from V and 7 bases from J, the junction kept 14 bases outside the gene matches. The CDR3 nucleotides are TGTGCCAGTAGTATGTTTCTGGGACAGGGGGGTGCGGAACAGCCCCAGCATTTT. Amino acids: CASSMFLGQGGAEQPQHF.

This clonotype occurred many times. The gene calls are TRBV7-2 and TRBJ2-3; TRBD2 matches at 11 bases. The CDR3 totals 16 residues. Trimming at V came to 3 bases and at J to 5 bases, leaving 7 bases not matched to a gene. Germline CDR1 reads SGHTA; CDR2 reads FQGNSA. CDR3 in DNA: TGTGCCAGCAGCTTGCTACTAGCGGGAGTTGGAGATACGCAGTATTTT. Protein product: CASSLLLAGVGDTQYF. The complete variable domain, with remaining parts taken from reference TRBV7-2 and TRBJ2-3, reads GAGVSQSPSNKVTEKGKDVELRCDPISGHTALYWYRQSLGQGLEFLIYFQGNSAPDKSGLPSDRFSAERTGGSVSTLTIQRTQQEDSAVYLCASSLLLAGVGDTQYFGPGTRLTVL.

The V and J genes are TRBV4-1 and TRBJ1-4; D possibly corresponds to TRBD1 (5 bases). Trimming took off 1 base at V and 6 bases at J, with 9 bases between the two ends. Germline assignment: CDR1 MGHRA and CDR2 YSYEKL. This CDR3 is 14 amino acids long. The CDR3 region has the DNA TGCGCCAGCAGCCAAGTGGGGACGGATGAAAAACTGTTTTTT. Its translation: CASSQVGTDEKLFF.

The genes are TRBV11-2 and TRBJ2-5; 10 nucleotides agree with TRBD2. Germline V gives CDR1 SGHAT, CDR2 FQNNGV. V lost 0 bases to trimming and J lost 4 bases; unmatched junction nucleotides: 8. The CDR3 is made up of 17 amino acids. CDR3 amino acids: CASSLEGTSGTLETQYF. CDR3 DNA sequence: TGTGCCAGCAGCTTAGAGGGTACTAGCGGGACCTTAGAGACCCAGTACTTC. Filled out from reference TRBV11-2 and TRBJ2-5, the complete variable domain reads EAGVAQSPRYKIIEKRQSVAFWCNPISGHATLYWYQQILGQGPKLLIQFQNNGVVDDSQLPKDRFSAERLKGVDSTLKIQPAKLEDSAVYLCASSLEGTSGTLETQYFGPGTRLLVL.

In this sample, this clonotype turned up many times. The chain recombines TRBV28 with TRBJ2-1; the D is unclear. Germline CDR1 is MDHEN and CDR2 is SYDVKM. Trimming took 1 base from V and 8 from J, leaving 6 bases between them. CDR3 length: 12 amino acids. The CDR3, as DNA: TGTGCCAGCAGTTTATCTGGGGATGAGCAGTTCTTC. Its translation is CASSLSGDEQFF.

The CDR3 sequence: CASSLGFGGMSNEQFF. CDR3 bases: TGTGCCAGCAGCTTAGGATTTGGGGGAATGAGCAATGAGCAGTTCTTC. V is TRBV7-9 and J is TRBJ2-1; the D call may be TRBD1 or TRBD2 (5 bases each). In germline, CDR1 is SEHNR, CDR2 FQNEAQ (reference sequence). The length of the CDR3 is 16 residues. The germline V and J ends were trimmed by 1 base and 6 bases, with 16 bases remaining between them.

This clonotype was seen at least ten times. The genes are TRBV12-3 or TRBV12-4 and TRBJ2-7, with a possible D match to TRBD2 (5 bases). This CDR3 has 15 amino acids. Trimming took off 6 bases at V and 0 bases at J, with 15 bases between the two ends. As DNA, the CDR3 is TGTGCCAGCAGACCTGGACTGCACGACTCCTACGAGCAGTACTTC. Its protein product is CASRPGLHDSYEQYF.

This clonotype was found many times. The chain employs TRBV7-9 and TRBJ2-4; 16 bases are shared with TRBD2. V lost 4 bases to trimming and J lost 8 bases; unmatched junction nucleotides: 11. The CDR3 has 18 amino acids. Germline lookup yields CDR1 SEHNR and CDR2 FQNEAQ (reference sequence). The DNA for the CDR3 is TGTGCCAGCAGCTCCGGGACTAGCGGGGGGGCCGGGTTGCACATTCAGTACTTC. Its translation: CASSSGTSGGAGLHIQYF.

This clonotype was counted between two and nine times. The chain's CDR3 is CASSFWEGVGNQPQHF. The CDR3 region has the DNA TGTGCCAGCAGTTTTTGGGAGGGCGTCGGCAATCAGCCCCAGCATTTT. V gene TRBV28 combines with J gene TRBJ1-5, with D uncertain. The CDR3 runs to 16 residues. Germline lookup yields CDR1 MDHEN and CDR2 SYDVKM. Trimming left V 3 bases short and J 2 bases short, with 14 bases between.

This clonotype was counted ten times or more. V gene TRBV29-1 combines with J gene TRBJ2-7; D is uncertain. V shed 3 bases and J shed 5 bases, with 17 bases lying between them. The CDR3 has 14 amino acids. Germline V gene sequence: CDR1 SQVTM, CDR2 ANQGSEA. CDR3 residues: CSVEGDIHRHEQYF. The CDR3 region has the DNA TGCAGCGTTGAGGGCGATATCCATCGCCACGAGCAGTACTTC.